Below, 2 T cell receptor beta chains from the same sample are listed, as sequenced in a study of blood T cells in healthy people across ages. A second about 7 to 12 cycle PCR used barcoded and J-beta primers. TCRdb redid the calling of the 5' RACE reads with MiXCR, one entry per CDR3 protein. The data show fewer than 900,000 distinct CDR3 sequences, about 37% seen once. Input material: blood. All receptors derive from a young man in good health.

The V call is TRBV14, the J call TRBJ1-2; D perhaps matches TRBD1 (6 bases). Germline V CDR1 and CDR2: SGHDN, FVKESK. The CDR3 totals 14 residues. V shed 8 bases and J shed 2 bases, with 15 bases lying between them. CDR3 residues: CASPYGTRNYGYTF. The CDR3 region has the DNA TGTGCCAGCCCCTACGGGACAAGAAACTATGGCTACACCTTC.

This clonotype was picked up a small number of times. J is TRBJ1-1 and V is TRBV20-1; D remains ambiguous. The V end lost 6 bases, the J end lost 3 bases, and 8 bases lay between the germline ends. The CDR3 has 11 amino acids. Germline V gene lookup returns CDR1 DFQATT and CDR2 SNEGSKA (reference sequence). Here the CDR3 reads CSASGHTEAFF. The CDR3, as DNA: TGCAGTGCAAGCGGACACACTGAAGCTTTCTTT.